A single sample is the source of the 9 T cell receptor beta chains below, sequenced in a study of beta chain features in type 1 diabetes. As every portion of the isolated RNA was reverse transcribed, the sequencing read expressed TCRB transcripts. Sequenced by immunoSEQ multiplex PCR; TCRdb stores in-frame clones only, minus some. The sample carries some 330,000 clones, 11% recorded once. The sample comprised naive CD4+ T cells from blood. Receptors were obtained from a woman aged 25 to 39 in good health.

V usage is TRBV5-1 and J usage is TRBJ2-5; a possible D gene is TRBD2 (5 bases). Trimming stripped 2 bases from V and 3 bases from J, with 11 bases between. The length of the CDR3 is 14 residues. Per germline, CDR1 SGHRS and CDR2 YFSETQ. The CDR3 nucleotides read TGCGCCAGCAGCTTAATTGCGGGTGAAGAGACCCAGTACTTC. Protein product: CASSLIAGEETQYF.

The V and J genes are TRBV7-9 and TRBJ1-2; 10 nucleotides line up with TRBD1. CDR1 is SEHNR, CDR2 FQNEAQ, per germline (reference sequence). The CDR3 spans 16 residues. J lost 0 bases, V lost 5 bases, and 6 bases had no gene match. This CDR3 is CASSPLTGGPNYGYTF. The CDR3 DNA reads as TGTGCCAGCAGCCCGTTGACAGGGGGCCCTAACTATGGCTACACCTTC.

This rearrangement joins TRBV12-5 to TRBJ2-1; the match to TRBD2 covers 7 bases. V was pared by 4 bases and J by 8 bases, with 17 bases of the junction left unmatched. The CDR3 covers 17 residues. The germline V gene encodes CDR1 LGHNT and CDR2 FRNRAP. This CDR3 reads CASGSWSVAGVPHEQFF. The CDR3 DNA is TGTGCTAGTGGTTCTTGGTCGGTGGCGGGAGTACCACATGAGCAGTTCTTC.

This clone was picked up a small number of times. The chain combines TRBV19 with TRBJ2-7, with a weak D call TRBD2 (5 bases). The germline V and J ends were trimmed by 0 bases and 3 bases, with 9 bases remaining between them. Germline CDR1 reads LNHDA; CDR2 reads SQIVND (reference sequence). The CDR3 has 14 amino acids. The CDR3 spells CASSIDGIRYEQYF. DNA of the CDR3: TGTGCCAGTAGTATAGACGGGATCCGCTACGAGCAGTACTTC. The full variable domain, with the rest looked up from reference TRBV19 and TRBJ2-7, is DGGITQSPKYLFRKEGQNVTLSCEQNLNHDAMYWYRQDPGQGLRLIYYSQIVNDFQKGDIAEGYSVSREKKESFPLTVTSAQKNPTAFYLCASSIDGIRYEQYFGPGTRLTVT.

A few counts support this clone. V usage is TRBV5-8 and J usage is TRBJ2-2; 8 bases line up with TRBD2. This CDR3 is built from 17 residues. Germline CDR1 SGHTS, CDR2 YDEGEE. V shed 2 bases and J 2 bases; nucleotides not matched to a gene: 8. For the CDR3, the DNA is TGTGCCAGCAGCTTTGGCGGGCTAGCGGGCAACACCGGGGAGCTGTTTTTT. This translates into CASSFGGLAGNTGELFF.

This clone was counted a few times. The V and J genes are TRBV4-3 and TRBJ1-4; D remains unclear. CDR3 size: 16 residues. V lost 0 bases to trimming and J lost 7 bases, with 15 bases between them. The germline V gene encodes CDR1 LGHNA and CDR2 YSLEER. The CDR3 sequence: CASSQDSGSGGEKLFF. In DNA form, the CDR3 reads TGCGCCAGCAGCCAAGACTCCGGCTCTGGAGGTGAAAAACTGTTTTTT.

V usage is TRBV19 and J usage is TRBJ2-3; no clear D gene. The V end lost 5 bases, the J end lost 4 bases, and 13 bases lay between the germline ends. The germline V gene encodes CDR1 LNHDA and CDR2 SQIVND (reference sequence). The CDR3 is 14 residues long. CDR3 in DNA: TGTGCCAGTAGTTGGTCTCCACGGGCAGATACGCAGTATTTT. This translates into CASSWSPRADTQYF.

The chain carries TRBV6-5 and TRBJ2-5; the D gene is possibly TRBD2 (5 bases). The end of the DNA fits TRBJ2-7 better, so the J call may be wrong. Germline assignment: CDR1 MNHEY and CDR2 SVGAGI. The CDR3 extends over 14 amino acids. This CDR3 is CASSYSEASYEQYF. DNA of the CDR3: TGTGCCAGCAGTTACTCGGAGGCCTCGTACGAGCAGTACTTC.

The chain carries TRBV28 and TRBJ2-3; 10 bases align to TRBD2. The CDR3 has 16 amino acids. The trim removed 5 bases at V and 1 base at J, leaving 6 bases unmatched. Germline V lookup: CDR1 MDHEN, CDR2 SYDVKM. CDR3 bases: TGTGCCAGCAGTCGGGCCGGGACTAGCGGCACAGATACGCAGTATTTT. This gives the protein CASSRAGTSGTDTQYF.